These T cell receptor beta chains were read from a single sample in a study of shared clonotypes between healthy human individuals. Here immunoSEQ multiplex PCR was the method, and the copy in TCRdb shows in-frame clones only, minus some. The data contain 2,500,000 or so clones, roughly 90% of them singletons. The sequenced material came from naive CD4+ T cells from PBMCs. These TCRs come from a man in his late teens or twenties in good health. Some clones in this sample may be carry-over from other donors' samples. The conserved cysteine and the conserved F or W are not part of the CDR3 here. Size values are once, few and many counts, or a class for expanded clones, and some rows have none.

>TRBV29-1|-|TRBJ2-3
SASLAADTQY
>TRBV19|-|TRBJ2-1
ASSDRTSPPYNEQF
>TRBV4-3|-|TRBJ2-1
ASSVRRGGRSGNEQF
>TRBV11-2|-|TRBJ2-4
ASSLVSSNDNIQY
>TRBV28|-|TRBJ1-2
ASSLSGEGYT
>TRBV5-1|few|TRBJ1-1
ASSFEGRANTEAF
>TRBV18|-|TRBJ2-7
ASSRAYSYEQY
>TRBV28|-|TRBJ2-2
ASSPWGVSSTGELF
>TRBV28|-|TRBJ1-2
ASSLRSSAPSIYGYT
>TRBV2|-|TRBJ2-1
AARRNQYNEQF
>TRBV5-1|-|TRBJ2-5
ASSLGDYQETQY
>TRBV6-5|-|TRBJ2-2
ASSYSRNTGELF
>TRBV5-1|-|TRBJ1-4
ASSLSQTNEKLF
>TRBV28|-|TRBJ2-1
ASSPHVGYNEQF
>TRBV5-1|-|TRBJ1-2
ASSLGTGYYGYT
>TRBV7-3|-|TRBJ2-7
ASSLRQGGEQY
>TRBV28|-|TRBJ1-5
ASRTGLNQPQH
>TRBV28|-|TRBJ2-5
ASSLGLAGVQETQY
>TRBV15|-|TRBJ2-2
ATSRDPGSGTGELF
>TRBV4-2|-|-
ASSQLSRDGVYEQY
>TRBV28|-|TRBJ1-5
ASIPGINSNQPQH
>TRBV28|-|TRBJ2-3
ASSLFYPGTGLGDTQY
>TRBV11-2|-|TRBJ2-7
ASSRISWALIHEQY
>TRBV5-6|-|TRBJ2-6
ASSRSSSGANVLT
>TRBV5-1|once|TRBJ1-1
ASSLDGARAEAF
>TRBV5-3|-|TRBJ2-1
ARSSLEAREYNEQF
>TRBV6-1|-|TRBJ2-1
GTGGPYNEQF
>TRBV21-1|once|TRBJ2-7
ASSMGLAGEESYEQY
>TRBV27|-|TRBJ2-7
ASSFGTQGAYEQY
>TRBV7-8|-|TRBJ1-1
ASSLRRGTEAF
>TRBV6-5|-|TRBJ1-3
ASSYSRSGNTIY
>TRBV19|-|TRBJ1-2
ASSPRSGTGLYGYT
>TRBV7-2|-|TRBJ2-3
ASSSRTGVTDTQY
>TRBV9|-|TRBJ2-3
ASSPLGGRLTDTQY
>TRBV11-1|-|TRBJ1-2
ASAQGVGGYT
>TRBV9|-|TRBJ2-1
ASSVAGSNEQF
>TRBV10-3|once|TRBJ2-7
AISETNRGLPGHEQY
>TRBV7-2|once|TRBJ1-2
ASSLDYGYT
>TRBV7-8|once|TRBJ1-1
ASSQRDRVSEAF
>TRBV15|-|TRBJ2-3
ATSRGASEDTDTQY
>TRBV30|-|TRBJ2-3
AWTTGSTDTQY
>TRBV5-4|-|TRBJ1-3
ASSLGGQHGNTIY
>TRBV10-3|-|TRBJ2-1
AIRAGPSIYNEQF
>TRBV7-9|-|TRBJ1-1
ASSLAGTLNTEAF
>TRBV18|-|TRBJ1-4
ASSLTLAGLTTNEKLF
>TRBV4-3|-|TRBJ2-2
ASSQLTSGGNTGELF